The 24 T cell receptor beta chains reported below all come from one sample, sequenced in a study of cytomegalovirus exposure and HLA in healthy donors. Data came from immunoSEQ multiplex PCR; TCRdb stores just in-frame clones and leaves some out. The data show roughly 60,000 clones, 90% to 95% seen once. The sequenced sample was PBMCs. The receptors derive from a woman aged 18 to 35 in good health and CMV-seropositive.

The chain has TRBV27 and TRBJ2-1; possible D gene TRBD2, 6 bases. CDR3 length: 14 amino acids. Germline CDR1 is MNHEY and CDR2 is SMNVEV (reference sequence). V was cut by 6 bases and J by 3 bases, with 12 bases left in between. The CDR3 nucleotides are TGTGCCAGCAGGGGGACTGGATACTACAATGAGCAGTTCTTC. Translation gives CASRGTGYYNEQFF.

This chain joins TRBV4-1 and TRBJ1-1; D is unclear. This CDR3 contains 14 residues. The germline CDR1 and CDR2 sequences are MGHRA and YSYEKL. V was pared by 4 bases and J by 1 base, with 10 bases between. The chain's CDR3 is CASSPAGRNTEAFF. The CDR3 DNA reads as TGCGCCAGCAGCCCCGCTGGGCGGAACACTGAAGCTTTCTTT.

The genes are TRBV23-1 and TRBJ1-2; a possible D gene is TRBD1 (6 bases). TRBV23-1 is filed as an ORF, its function uncertain. V lost 3 bases and J 3 bases, leaving 20 bases between the germline ends. This CDR3 contains 17 residues. CDR3: CASSHQRPDAGDYGYTF. The CDR3 coding sequence is TGCGCCAGCAGTCATCAGAGACCGGACGCAGGGGACTATGGCTACACCTTC.

The CDR3 here is CASSLGWGTPSSGNTIYF. The CDR3 DNA reads TGTGCCAGCAGCTTAGGGTGGGGGACACCGAGCTCTGGAAACACCATATATTTT. The rearrangement joins TRBV7-8 to TRBJ1-3, with D perhaps matching TRBD1 (6 bases). The V gene lost 1 base and the J gene lost 0 bases, with 16 bases spanning the gap. The germline gives CDR1 SGHVS, CDR2 FQNEAQ. There are 18 residues in the CDR3.

The chain is built from TRBV28 and TRBJ1-1, with 7 bases matching TRBD1. The CDR3 has 14 residues. Germline CDR1 is MDHEN and CDR2 is SYDVKM. After removal of 5 bases from V and 11 bases from J, the junction contained 14 bases not matched to a gene. The CDR3, as DNA: TGTGCCAGCAGTAGGGACAGAGCACACCTCGAGGCTTTCTTT. The encoded protein is CASSRDRAHLEAFF. Using reference TRBV28 and TRBJ1-1 for the parts outside the CDR3, the full variable domain is DVKVTQSSRYLVKRTGEKVFLECVQDMDHENMFWYRQDPGLGLRLIYFSYDVKMKEKGDIPEGYSVSREKKERFSLILESASTNQTSMYLCASSRDRAHLEAFFGQGTRLTVV.

The gene calls are TRBV7-3 and TRBJ1-1, with D unresolved. The germline V gene encodes CDR1 SGHTA and CDR2 FQGTGA. The germline V and J ends were trimmed by 4 bases and 2 bases, with 11 bases remaining between them. The CDR3 extends over 14 amino acids. This CDR3 reads CASSSFGGNTEAFF. The CDR3 coding sequence is TGTGCCAGCAGCTCCTTTGGCGGAAACACTGAAGCTTTCTTT.

The chain links TRBV18 to TRBJ1-5, with 9 bases matching TRBD1. This CDR3 comprises 16 residues. The ends lost 2 bases at V and 5 bases at J; junction bases unmatched: 7. The germline gives CDR1 KGHSH, CDR2 LQKENI. Written as DNA, the CDR3 is TGTGCCAGCTCACCAGGGACAGGGACGAGGTATCAGCCCCAGCATTTT. Protein: CASSPGTGTRYQPQHF.

The V gene is TRBV7-9, the J gene TRBJ1-2; D unresolved. V was shortened by 1 base and J by 2 bases, with 8 bases between the two germline ends. The germline V gene encodes CDR1 SEHNR and CDR2 FQNEAQ (reference sequence). The CDR3 is 14 residues long. The CDR3 here is CASSLVQLNYGYTF. CDR3 DNA sequence: TGTGCCAGCAGCTTAGTACAGCTGAACTATGGCTACACCTTC.

This chain uses TRBV4-1 with TRBJ2-1, with 11 bases fitting TRBD2. The CDR3 runs 21 residues. The ends lost 1 base at V and 0 bases at J; junction bases unmatched: 14. Per the germline V gene, CDR1 is MGHRA and CDR2 is YSYEKL. This chain's CDR3 is CASSQGPGLAGGLSSYNEQFF. DNA of the CDR3: TGCGCCAGCAGCCAAGGCCCGGGGCTAGCGGGAGGCCTGAGCTCCTACAATGAGCAGTTCTTC.

V and J are TRBV7-6 and TRBJ2-3; 9 nucleotides align to TRBD1. The germline V gene has CDR1 SGHVS and CDR2 FNYEAQ. V gave up 5 bases and J gave up 5 bases; unmatched junction bases: 8. The CDR3 is 15 residues long. CDR3 residues: CASSQNRGQVDTQYF. CDR3 sequence (DNA): TGTGCCAGCAGCCAAAACAGGGGGCAGGTAGATACGCAGTATTTT. The full variable domain, rest sourced from reference TRBV7-6 and TRBJ2-3, is GAGVSQSPRYKVTKRGQDVALRCDPISGHVSLYWYRQALGQGPEFLTYFNYEAQQDKSGLPNDRFSAERPEGSISTLTIQRTEQRDSAMYRCASSQNRGQVDTQYFGPGTRLTVL.

The chain is built from TRBV7-3 and TRBJ2-7; no clear D. Looked up from germline, CDR1 is SGHTA and CDR2 is FQGTGA. The CDR3 extends over 13 amino acids. Trimming cost V 0 bases and J 6 bases, with 9 bases left between them. The CDR3 sequence: CASSLTYGSEQYF. CDR3 DNA sequence: TGTGCCAGCAGCTTAACGTACGGGTCCGAGCAGTACTTC. Full variable domain (remainder filled in from reference TRBV7-3 and TRBJ2-7): GAGVSQTPSNKVTEKGKYVELRCDPISGHTALYWYRQSLGQGPEFLIYFQGTGAADDSGLPNDRFFAVRPEGSVSTLKIQRTERGDSAVYLCASSLTYGSEQYFGPGTRLTVT.

The V gene is TRBV13, the J gene TRBJ2-7, with a tentative D call TRBD1 (5 bases). Trimming removed 6 bases at V and 3 bases at J, with 21 bases between. Germline CDR1 and CDR2: PRHDT and FYEKMQ (reference sequence). The CDR3 runs to 16 residues. The DNA of the CDR3 is TGTGCCAGCAGACCAAATGGGGCAGCAGCTAACTACGAGCAGTACTTC. Amino acids: CASRPNGAAANYEQYF.

This rearrangement joins TRBV6-4 to TRBJ1-1; the D gene is possibly TRBD1 (6 bases). The germline gives CDR1 MRHNA, CDR2 SNTAGT. The V end was cut by 3 bases, the J end by 8 bases, with 13 bases between. The CDR3 is 13 residues long. CDR3 sequence (DNA): TGTGCCAGCAGTGAAGTGGGTGGACAGGAAGCTTTCTTT. This sequence encodes CASSEVGGQEAFF.

The chain combines TRBV6-6 with TRBJ1-2; perhaps TRBD1 as D (5 bases). The V end lost 4 bases, the J end lost 4 bases, and 13 bases lay between the germline ends. Germline CDR1 reads MNHNY; CDR2 reads SVGAGI (reference sequence). The CDR3 sequence is 14 residues long. CDR3: CASSWREDSYGYTF. The CDR3 DNA follows: TGTGCCAGCAGTTGGAGGGAAGACAGCTATGGCTACACCTTC.

The chain combines TRBV28 with TRBJ1-5; 10 nucleotides match TRBD1. After removal of 6 bases from V and 6 bases from J, the junction contained 17 bases not matched to a gene. This CDR3 is 18 amino acids long. Germline values: CDR1 MDHEN, CDR2 SYDVKM. CDR3 DNA sequence: TGTGCCAGCAGACCACCGTTACGGGACAGGGGTGGAGGTCAGCCCCAGCATTTT. It encodes CASRPPLRDRGGGQPQHF.

The chain has TRBV19 and TRBJ1-5; 7 positions agree with TRBD1. The CDR3 consists of 13 residues. Trimming cost V 5 bases and J 6 bases; bases outside gene matches: 4. Looked up from germline, CDR1 is LNHDA and CDR2 is SQIVND (reference sequence). The CDR3 DNA reads as TGTGCCAGTAGTGACAGGGAAGCTCAGCCCCAGCATTTT. Its translation: CASSDREAQPQHF.

This rearrangement joins TRBV9 to TRBJ2-7; TRBD2 aligns across 11 bases. In germline, CDR1 is SGDLS, CDR2 YYNGEE. This CDR3 is 15 amino acids long. V trimming: 4 bases; J trimming: 4 bases; junction bases outside the gene matches: 7. CDR3 in DNA: TGTGCCAGCAGCACTAGCGGGGGTGACCCTTACGAGCAGTACTTC. It specifies CASSTSGGDPYEQYF.

The CDR3: CASSSGGETEAFF. The DNA for the CDR3 is TGTGCCAGCAGCTCCGGCGGGGAGACTGAAGCTTTCTTT. The rearrangement joins TRBV13 to TRBJ1-1; D is unresolved. Trimming cost V 4 bases and J 5 bases, with 11 bases left between them. The CDR3 spans 13 residues. The germline gives CDR1 PRHDT, CDR2 FYEKMQ (reference sequence).

This clone was picked up one time. The V and J genes are TRBV28 and TRBJ2-7; 9 bases map to TRBD2. The CDR3 loop spans 15 amino acids. Germline V lookup: CDR1 MDHEN, CDR2 SYDVKM. J was trimmed by 2 bases and V by 6 bases; bases with no gene match: 8. In DNA, the CDR3 is TGTGCCAGCAGCTTAGCTAGCGGGACCGCCTACGAGCAGTACTTC. The encoded protein is CASSLASGTAYEQYF.

The chain recombines TRBV5-1 with TRBJ1-4; 11 bases are a match to TRBD1. V shed 0 bases, J shed 12 bases, and the junction held 4 bases outside the gene matches. This CDR3 has 14 amino acids. Germline assignment: CDR1 SGHRS and CDR2 YFSETQ. The DNA for the CDR3 is TGCGCCAGCAGCTTGGGGACAGGGGGCGGGGAACTGTTTTTT. Translating gives CASSLGTGGGELFF.

The chain recombines TRBV10-3 with TRBJ2-5; 11 bases are a match to TRBD1. Trimming took 5 bases from V and 2 from J; bases not matched to a gene: 7. There are 16 residues in the CDR3. Germline loops: CDR1 ENHRY, CDR2 SYGVKD. In DNA form, the CDR3 reads TGTGCCATCAGTTCAATGGACAGGGGGCTTCAAGAGACCCAGTACTTC. Protein product: CAISSMDRGLQETQYF.

This chain links TRBV12-5 with TRBJ2-5, with unresolved D. Looked up from germline, CDR1 is LGHNT and CDR2 is FRNRAP. The CDR3 spans 12 residues. The germline V and J ends were trimmed by 2 bases and 5 bases, with 6 bases remaining between them. Here the CDR3 reads CASGLPRETQYF. CDR3 coding DNA: TGTGCTAGTGGTTTGCCCCGTGAGACCCAGTACTTC.

The chain carries TRBV7-2 and TRBJ2-1; the match to TRBD2 covers 10 bases. Germline V gene lookup returns CDR1 SGHTA and CDR2 FQGNSA. This CDR3 contains 16 residues. The V and J ends lost 5 bases and 9 bases, in that order; junction bases with no gene match: 13. The CDR3 region has the DNA TGTGCCAGCAGCCACCGTCAAGCGGGGGGGCCGGGTGAGCAGTTCTTC. Translating gives CASSHRQAGGPGEQFF. The full variable domain, completed using reference TRBV7-2 and TRBJ2-1, is GAGVSQSPSNKVTEKGKDVELRCDPISGHTALYWYRQSLGQGLEFLIYFQGNSAPDKSGLPSDRFSAERTGGSVSTLTIQRTQQEDSAVYLCASSHRQAGGPGEQFFGPGTRLTVL.

A single count supports this clone. The V gene is TRBV2, the J gene TRBJ1-3; TRBD1 might be the D (6 bases). V shed 10 bases and J shed 2 bases, with 9 bases lying between them. Per the germline V gene, CDR1 is SNHLY and CDR2 is FYNNEI. This CDR3 is 12 amino acids long. The CDR3 DNA follows: TGTGCCACCCCAGGGGCTGGAAACACCATATATTTT. Encoded protein: CATPGAGNTIYF. Variable domain in full (rest from reference TRBV2 and TRBJ1-3): EPEVTQTPSHQVTQMGQEVILRCVPISNHLYFYWYRQILGQKVEFLVSFYNNEISEKSEIFDDQFSVERPDGSNFTLKIRSTKLEDSAMYFCATPGAGNTIYFGEGSWLTVV.